Below are 2 T cell receptor beta chains sequenced from a single sample in a study of cytomegalovirus exposure and HLA in healthy donors. TCRdb keeps only in-frame clones here, not all; method: immunoSEQ multiplex PCR. The repertoire holds more than 95,000 clones, with more than 85% as singletons. Sequenced input: PBMCs. These receptors all come from a woman aged 18 to 35 in good health and CMV-seropositive.

This sequence joins TRBV2 and TRBJ2-1; possibly TRBD1 for D (6 bases). CDR3 length: 15 amino acids. The V gene's germline CDR1 is SNHLY and CDR2 FYNNEI. Trimming shortened V by 7 bases and J by 0 bases, and 13 bases separated the two germline ends. As DNA, the CDR3 is TGTGCCAGCATGACCGGGACAATCTCCTACAATGAGCAGTTCTTC. This encodes CASMTGTISYNEQFF. The full variable domain, with the rest looked up from reference TRBV2 and TRBJ2-1, is EPEVTQTPSHQVTQMGQEVILRCVPISNHLYFYWYRQILGQKVEFLVSFYNNEISEKSEIFDDQFSVERPDGSNFTLKIRSTKLEDSAMYFCASMTGTISYNEQFFGPGTRLTVL.

The chain couples TRBV7-3 to TRBJ2-3, with a tentative D call TRBD1 (6 bases). With 5 bases removed from V and 4 bases from J, the gap between germline ends came to 13 bases. The CDR3 extends over 14 amino acids. Germline V gives CDR1 SGHTA, CDR2 FQGTGA. The CDR3 here is CASSPDGGPDTQYF. As DNA, the CDR3 is TGTGCCAGCAGCCCAGATGGGGGCCCAGATACGCAGTATTTT. The full variable domain, completed using reference TRBV7-3 and TRBJ2-3, is GAGVSQTPSNKVTEKGKYVELRCDPISGHTALYWYRQSLGQGPEFLIYFQGTGAADDSGLPNDRFFAVRPEGSVSTLKIQRTERGDSAVYLCASSPDGGPDTQYFGPGTRLTVL.